This record looks at one TCR beta chain sequence and its context. The data stem from a study of blood T cell repertoires in COVID-19. As for the study in general: T cells, B-cell-depleted T cells, or PBMCs supplied cDNA or gDNA.

The method was immunoSEQ multiplex PCR; TCRdb's version includes in-frame clones alone and lacks a portion of them. The sample comprises 150,000 to 200,000 clones, around 80% of which are singletons, and 13% to 15% rests with the top ten. CDR1 and CDR2 (germline): LGHDT, YNNKEL (reference sequence). V was clipped by 1 base and J by 6 bases, with 7 bases between them. The CDR3 has 13 residues. The material sequenced was peripheral blood. The chain carries TRBV3-1 (or the pseudogene TRBV3-2) and TRBJ2-1; D call uncertain. This sequence was found in a woman in her 70s with COVID-19, enrolled during active disease. The CDR3 DNA reads as TGTGCCAGCAGCCAAGGCCGGGTCAATGAGCAGTTCTTC. Translated, it gives CASSQGRVNEQFF.